The next 29 T cell receptor beta chains were all read from a single sample in a study of T cells in Graves' hyperthyroidism and ophthalmopathy. What was amplified from RNA transcripts were TCR beta CDR3 regions. The HTBI primer set was used in a first-round RT-PCR of the TCR CDR3. Via MiXCR, TCRdb re-called the multiplex PCR reads, giving one row per CDR3 protein. This table holds about 580,000 distinct CDR3 sequences, approximately 15% found once. Sequenced input: blood. These receptors were obtained from a woman aged 25 to 39 with Graves' hyperthyroidism that later progressed to Graves' ophthalmopathy.

The V call is TRBV30, the J call TRBJ2-1; D gene ambiguous. Deletions cut 3 bases from V and 4 bases from J, with 10 bases between. CDR3 size: 13 residues. The V gene's germline CDR1 is GTSNPN and CDR2 SVGIG (reference sequence). The CDR3 sequence: CAWSGPKYNEQFF. The CDR3 region has the DNA TGTGCCTGGAGCGGGCCGAAGTACAATGAGCAGTTCTTC.

This clonotype has at least ten counts. The rearrangement links TRBV6-1 to TRBJ1-1; 7 positions match TRBD1. Per germline, CDR1 MNHNS and CDR2 SASEGT. The ends lost 4 bases at V and 9 bases at J; junction bases unmatched: 5. This CDR3 region has 12 residues. CDR3 in amino acids: CASSGDSPQAFF. CDR3 sequence (DNA): TGTGCCAGCAGTGGGGACAGCCCTCAAGCTTTCTTT.

This chain joins TRBV14 and TRBJ2-1; 8 bases are shared with TRBD2. The germline V gene encodes CDR1 SGHDN and CDR2 FVKESK. Trimming cost V 0 bases and J 7 bases; bases outside gene matches: 11. The CDR3 is 17 residues long. CDR3 sequence reads: CASSQERSGRGINEQFF. The CDR3 nucleotides read TGTGCCAGCAGCCAAGAACGGAGCGGGAGAGGGATAAATGAGCAGTTCTTC.

The count of this clonotype is one. The rearrangement joins TRBV20-1 to TRBJ2-7; 15 positions match TRBD2. The CDR3 consists of 15 residues. The germline V gene encodes CDR1 DFQATT and CDR2 SNEGSKA (reference sequence). With V trimmed by 1 base and J by 8 bases, 6 bases remained unmatched. The CDR3 DNA reads TGCAGTGCTAGAGGGTTCGGACTAGCGGGAGGGCAGCAGTACTTC. Amino acids: CSARGFGLAGGQQYF.

The chain uses TRBV7-8 and TRBJ2-1, with 7 bases fitting TRBD2. The ends lost 4 bases at V and 4 bases at J; junction bases unmatched: 7. The CDR3 has 15 residues. Germline CDR1 SGHVS, CDR2 FQNEAQ. The CDR3 reads CASSSNQAGYNEQFF. As DNA, the CDR3 is TGTGCCAGCAGCTCTAATCAAGCGGGGTACAATGAGCAGTTCTTC.

Many counts were recorded for this clonotype. The chain combines TRBV5-1 with TRBJ2-4, with D perhaps matching TRBD2 (7 bases). V lost 3 bases to trimming and J lost 8 bases, with 15 bases between them. The CDR3 length is 14 residues. Germline V lookup: CDR1 SGHRS, CDR2 YFSETQ. The CDR3 DNA is TGCGCCAGCAGCTCGAGCGGGGCAGGGGACATTCAGTACTTC. Its protein product is CASSSSGAGDIQYF.

Many counts were recorded for this clonotype. The J gene is TRBJ2-3, the V gene TRBV2; D is uncertain. Germline-derived CDR1 and CDR2 are SNHLY and FYNNEI. Deletions cut 6 bases from V and 5 bases from J, with 12 bases between. CDR3 size: 13 residues. CDR3 sequence (DNA): TGTGCCAGCAGCCTGGAGTTGATAGATACGCAGTATTTT. It encodes CASSLELIDTQYF.

The table lists this clonotype with a few counts. The chain joins TRBV6-1 to TRBJ2-2; D is ambiguous. Per the germline V gene, CDR1 is MNHNS and CDR2 is SASEGT. Trimming cost V 7 bases and J 11 bases, with 20 bases left between them. The CDR3 contains 14 residues. In nucleotides, the CDR3 is TGTGCCAGCACCCCGAACCGATATGATTTTGAGCTGTTTTTT. Its protein product is CASTPNRYDFELFF.

Many counts were recorded for this clonotype. V gene TRBV19 combines with J gene TRBJ1-1; weak D call: TRBD1 (5 bases). The CDR3 is 15 amino acids. CDR1 LNHDA and CDR2 SQIVND come from the germline V gene (reference sequence). V lost 1 base and J lost 2, with 11 bases in between. CDR3 residues: CASSIGGKPNTEAFF. DNA of the CDR3: TGTGCCAGTAGTATAGGGGGCAAGCCAAACACTGAAGCTTTCTTT.

Ten or more counts support this clonotype. The gene calls are TRBV19 and TRBJ1-4, with TRBD1 matching over 7 bases. J gave up 6 bases and V 5 bases, and 12 bases lay outside the gene matches. The CDR3 loop spans 16 amino acids. CDR1 and CDR2 from the germline V gene are LNHDA and SQIVND (reference sequence). CDR3 coding DNA: TGTGCCAGTAGTCCCCCCCCCGGGCAGGGGGATGAAAAACTGTTTTTT. Residues: CASSPPPGQGDEKLFF.

This clonotype was detected only once. The chain couples TRBV19 to TRBJ2-7; D not resolved. Germline values: CDR1 LNHDA, CDR2 SQIVND (reference sequence). The CDR3 is made up of 13 amino acids. Trimming cost V 4 bases and J 3 bases, with 10 bases left between them. DNA of the CDR3: TGTGCCAGTAGTAGAACCGAACTCTACGAGCAGTACTTC. It specifies CASSRTELYEQYF. The full variable domain, completed using reference TRBV19 and TRBJ2-7, is DGGITQSPKYLFRKEGQNVTLSCEQNLNHDAMYWYRQDPGQGLRLIYYSQIVNDFQKGDIAEGYSVSREKKESFPLTVTSAQKNPTAFYLCASSRTELYEQYFGPGTRLTVT.

The sample holds many counts of this clonotype. The chain carries TRBV12-3 or TRBV12-4 and TRBJ2-3; TRBD2 aligns across 11 bases. The V and J ends lost 4 bases and 2 bases, in that order; junction bases with no gene match: 8. This CDR3 is built from 17 residues. In DNA, the CDR3 is TGTGCCAGCAGTTCCGCACTAGCGGGAGACCTCACAGATACGCAGTATTTT. Amino acid sequence: CASSSALAGDLTDTQYF.

Note on this clonotype: This may arise from a read error, as a much more abundant clone is one base away. This sequence joins TRBV28 and TRBJ2-1, with 7 nucleotides matching TRBD2. Germline CDR1 is MDHEN and CDR2 is SYDVKM. This CDR3 region has 12 residues. The CDR3 nucleotides read TGTGCCATCAGTTTTGGGAGGGGTGAGCAGTTCTTC. This sequence encodes CAISFGRGEQFF.

This clonotype was found a few times. The genes are TRBV7-9 and TRBJ1-6; 12 positions agree with TRBD1. V dropped 1 base and J dropped 0; count of bases not matched to a gene: 10. Per germline, CDR1 SEHNR and CDR2 FQNEAQ (reference sequence). The CDR3 has 21 residues. The CDR3 region has the DNA TGTGCCAGCAGCTTAGATCGGGACAGGGGGCCCTTAAGCTCCTATAATTCACCCCTCCACTTT. Translating it yields CASSLDRDRGPLSSYNSPLHF.

This clonotype has at least ten counts. This chain links TRBV12-3 or TRBV12-4 with TRBJ2-2; possible D gene TRBD2, 6 bases. CDR3 length: 15 amino acids. V was trimmed by 1 base and J by 3 bases, leaving 9 bases between them. In nucleotides, the CDR3 is TGTGCCAGCAGTTTAGTGGCGGGACACACCGGGGAGCTGTTTTTT. It translates to CASSLVAGHTGELFF.

This chain links TRBV7-3 with TRBJ2-3, with a possible D match to TRBD2 (5 bases). Germline CDR1 reads SGHTA; CDR2 reads FQGTGA. V was trimmed by 5 bases and J by 2 bases, leaving 17 bases between them. The CDR3 is made up of 16 amino acids. Here the CDR3 reads CASSGRQGSATDTQYF. CDR3 bases: TGTGCCAGCAGCGGACGACAAGGTAGCGCCACAGATACGCAGTATTTT. Together with reference TRBV7-3 and TRBJ2-3, the CDR3 gives the full variable domain: GAGVSQTPSNKVTEKGKYVELRCDPISGHTALYWYRQSLGQGPEFLIYFQGTGAADDSGLPNDRFFAVRPEGSVSTLKIQRTERGDSAVYLCASSGRQGSATDTQYFGPGTRLTVL.

This clonotype was seen ten or more times. The rearrangement uses TRBV9 and TRBJ1-2, with 7 bases matching TRBD1. J lost 4 bases, V lost 4 bases, and 10 bases had no gene match. The CDR3 spans 15 residues. Germline V gene lookup returns CDR1 SGDLS and CDR2 YYNGEE. The CDR3 spells CASSPGGGVGYGYTF. The CDR3 region has the DNA TGTGCCAGCAGCCCAGGGGGGGGCGTCGGCTATGGCTACACCTTC.

This clonotype was counted many times. The V call is TRBV24-1, the J call TRBJ2-3; 13 nucleotides agree with TRBD2. J lost 4 bases, V lost 4 bases, and 4 bases had no gene match. The germline gives CDR1 KGHDR, CDR2 SFDVKD. The CDR3 totals 16 residues. CDR3 sequence (DNA): TGTGCCACCAGTGACTGGACTAGCGGGAGCCCAGATACGCAGTATTTT. Translation gives CATSDWTSGSPDTQYF.

The chain has TRBV28 and TRBJ2-7; TRBD1 agrees at 10 bases. CDR1 is MDHEN and CDR2 is SYDVKM in the germline V gene. V was pared by 5 bases and J by 7 bases, with 8 bases of the junction left unmatched. The CDR3 runs 14 residues. For the CDR3, the DNA is TGTGCCAGCAGTCCCGGACAGGGGGTGAGGGAGCAGTACTTC. Residues: CASSPGQGVREQYF.

Many counts were recorded for this clonotype. The chain uses TRBV6-2 or TRBV6-3 and TRBJ2-3; TRBD2 aligns across 9 bases. V shed 0 bases and J 3 bases; nucleotides not matched to a gene: 13. Germline values: CDR1 MNHEY, CDR2 SVGEGT. The CDR3 loop spans 19 amino acids. The CDR3 here is CASSYSPWREGPRTDTQYF. The CDR3 DNA sequence: TGTGCCAGCAGTTACTCTCCTTGGCGGGAGGGGCCGAGGACAGATACGCAGTATTTT.

This sequence joins TRBV24-1 and TRBJ2-2; 7 nucleotides align to TRBD1. The CDR3 is 14 amino acids. Germline values: CDR1 KGHDR, CDR2 SFDVKD. V shed 10 bases and J 3 bases; nucleotides not matched to a gene: 7. CDR3 loop: CATRPGTDTGELFF. The CDR3 coding sequence is TGTGCCACGAGACCGGGGACAGACACCGGGGAGCTGTTTTTT.

This clonotype was counted ten times or more. The genes are TRBV3-1 and TRBJ1-3; D call uncertain. Trimming stripped 4 bases from V and 7 bases from J, with 8 bases between. The CDR3 has 12 amino acids. Germline V gene data show CDR1 as LGHDT and CDR2 as YNNKEL (reference sequence). This CDR3 is CASSLNLNTIYF. The CDR3 coding sequence is TGTGCCAGCAGCCTGAATCTGAACACCATATATTTT.

The table lists this clonotype with a few counts. The J gene is TRBJ2-1, the V gene TRBV11-2; maybe TRBD2 (5 bases). The CDR3 runs to 15 residues. Trimming took 8 bases from V and 9 from J, leaving 23 bases between them. CDR1 is SGHAT, CDR2 FQNNGV, per germline. This CDR3 reads CASPSQKGDVGEQFF. The CDR3 nucleotides are TGTGCCAGCCCCTCCCAAAAGGGAGATGTAGGTGAGCAGTTCTTC.

This clonotype came up a few times. V usage is TRBV5-8 and J usage is TRBJ2-1; 7 bases fit TRBD2. The CDR3 loop spans 15 amino acids. CDR1 and CDR2 from the germline V gene are SGHTS and YDEGEE. Trimming took 4 bases from V and 10 from J; bases not matched to a gene: 14. Here the CDR3 DNA reads TGTGCCAGCAGCGACCGGGACCCCCGGGGGGAGGAGCAGTTCTTC. As protein: CASSDRDPRGEEQFF. Variable domain in full (rest from reference TRBV5-8 and TRBJ2-1): EAGVTQSPTHLIKTRGQQATLRCSPISGHTSVYWYQQALGLGLQFLLWYDEGEERNRGNFPPRFSGRQFPNYSSELNVNALELEDSALYLCASSDRDPRGEEQFFGPGTRLTVL.

The chain combines TRBV27 with TRBJ2-1; D is unresolved. Trimming removed 3 bases at V and 7 bases at J, with 16 bases between. Germline values: CDR1 MNHEY, CDR2 SMNVEV (reference sequence). The CDR3 runs to 15 residues. The CDR3 DNA reads as TGTGCCAGCAGTTTCCAGGTGATCCCCGGTAATGAGCAGTTCTTC. This codes for CASSFQVIPGNEQFF.

This clonotype was detected ten times or more. The rearrangement joins TRBV5-1 to TRBJ2-3; D is possibly TRBD2 (5 bases). The CDR3 has 15 residues. Trimming pared 4 bases from V and 5 bases from J, leaving 17 bases between. Germline CDR1 SGHRS, CDR2 YFSETQ. The CDR3 bases are TGCGCCAGCAGCGTAGCGCCCCAAGGCGGAGATACGCAGTATTTT. It is translated as CASSVAPQGGDTQYF.

A few counts support this clonotype. The genes are TRBV27 and TRBJ2-2; D uncertain. V was clipped by 0 bases and J by 7 bases, with 6 bases between them. Germline assignment: CDR1 MNHEY and CDR2 SMNVEV (reference sequence). The CDR3 covers 13 residues. The CDR3 DNA sequence: TGTGCCAGCAGTTTATCGTGGGTCGGGGAGCTGTTTTTT. Its protein product is CASSLSWVGELFF.

The V and J genes are TRBV7-2 and TRBJ1-5, with 10 nucleotides matching TRBD1. V dropped 5 bases and J dropped 1; count of bases not matched to a gene: 8. In germline, CDR1 is SGHTA, CDR2 FQGNSA. There are 17 residues in the CDR3. CDR3 region: CASSRGQGMGSNQPQHF. The CDR3 coding sequence is TGTGCCAGCAGCAGGGGACAGGGGATGGGAAGCAATCAGCCCCAGCATTTT.

V usage is TRBV10-3 and J usage is TRBJ1-1, with a tentative D call TRBD1 (5 bases). The germline V and J ends were trimmed by 6 bases and 3 bases, with 11 bases remaining between them. The CDR3 sequence is 13 residues long. Germline V CDR1 and CDR2: ENHRY, SYGVKD. The CDR3 nucleotides are TGTGCCATCAGAGGACCGGGGGACACTGAAGCTTTCTTT. Translated: CAIRGPGDTEAFF.